This T cell receptor (beta chain) was retrieved from a study of cytomegalovirus exposure and HLA in healthy donors. Researchers ran the PCR with 60 Vbeta and 13 Jbeta primers. Sequencing used immunoSEQ multiplex PCR; TCRdb keeps in-frame clones, though not all of them. Of around 170,000 clones detected, 80% appear once; the ten largest clones hold 1%. The CDR3 sequence is 16 residues long. Germline values: CDR1 SGHDT, CDR2 YYEEEE. Unmatched junction bases numbered 9, after V lost 3 bases and J lost 2 bases. The source is a woman aged 50 to 65 in good health and CMV-seropositive. The specimen sequenced was PBMCs. V gene TRBV5-6 combines with J gene TRBJ2-7; TRBD2 aligns across 9 bases. The CDR3: CASSSQGLAGPYEQYF. The CDR3 bases are TGTGCCAGCAGCTCCCAGGGGCTAGCGGGACCCTACGAGCAGTACTTC.